The following is a TCR beta chain sequence with its context. The specificity of this receptor is unknown. Base qualities were left out, and no much larger clone turns up one base away. Library preparation employed the immunoSEQ multiplex PCR assay. The multiplex PCR relied on a mix of 60 forward primers for TCR Vbeta segments and 13 reverse primers for TCR Jbeta segments. A multiplex PCR assay on genomic DNA amplified the CDR3 region of rearranged TCR beta genes. On the Illumina HiSeq System, the amplified TCR beta libraries were sequenced as 87-base-pair reads. Concerning the study's data processing: A later analysis counted about 76 million unique TCR beta chains across the 700 or so repertoires, and some 11 million of these chains were shared by at least two donors. To remove PCR and sequencing errors, raw reads were error-corrected and collapsed into unique sequences using a nearest-neighbor algorithm that merged closely related sequences. To assign V, D and J gene segments, CDR3 sequences were aligned to IMGT reference sequences. For a sequence to be retained, at least a six-nucleotide match to both a V gene segment and a J gene segment was required. A rearrangement counted as productive if the CDR3 had no stop codons and remained in frame with V and J, and every other rearrangement counted as non-productive. CDR3 was defined according to IMGT convention as the region running from the second conserved V-encoded cysteine to the conserved J-encoded phenylalanine. The earlier analysis of more than 450 of the donors excluded sequences that lacked an unambiguous match to a single V gene segment. In an earlier analysis of approximately 550 of the donors, V segments were called functional above 56.7% productive rearrangements and were called segregating when the between-donor standard deviation exceeded 5%. A statistical classification framework was built for diagnosing cytomegalovirus status from the catalog of TCR beta chain sequences. In a later analysis, TCR nucleotide sequences were compared against IMGT/GENE-DB human TR gene sequences so that V and J genes could be assigned. Using the TCRdist pipeline, a later analysis assigned CDR3 sequences along with most-parsimonious VDJ recombination scenarios. In a later analysis, each TCR beta chain was defined by its CDR3 amino acid sequence together with its V-gene family, and reads lacking a unique V-gene family were excluded. To address suspected cross-contamination and a sequencing artifact, a later analysis removed approximately 600 highly shared, low-generation-probability nucleotide sequences. For each public chain, a later analysis derived a clonal expansion index from normalized ranks of inferred template counts within each repertoire. Generation probabilities in a later analysis came from a VDJ recombination model fitted to out-of-frame rearrangements, and those results were checked against IGoR. A later analysis scored TCR-TCR, TCR-HLA and TCR-CMV co-occurrence with hypergeometric tests, applying a repertoire-size bias correction to TCR pairs. False discovery rates were estimated in a later analysis by permuting HLA or CMV assignments 20 times. A later analysis grouped co-occurring TCRs with DBSCAN, adding TCRdist sequence similarity when clustering within HLA-allele-positive subsets. For co-occurrence clustering, repertoires with fewer than 30,000 or more than 120,000 public chains were excluded, along with 4 to 6 repertoires with anomalous nucleotide sharing. TCRdb retrieved this table from immuneACCESS and kept in-frame rearrangements only. Not all clones are present; in checked studies, unresolved V genes account for under half, and no reason is known for the remainder. That table supplies the V and J calls and clone size; D and trimming were determined from the DNA. The sample table records some 100,000 clones; about 76% of these occur just once. The top ten constitute roughly 8% of the sample.

The sample originates from a study of cytomegalovirus exposure and HLA in healthy donors (dated by TCRdb to the late 2010s). Broadly, across the study: An earlier analysis of several hundred of the donors reported approximately 300 Gb of sequence data and 95 million to 140 million unique TCR beta sequences obtained from roughly 170 million T cells. Typing coverage differed by locus: A, B, C, DRB1 and DQB1 were typed in roughly 620-640 donors, DQA1 in approximately 520, DPA1 in over 600, and DPB1 in 450 to 490. An earlier analysis of 587 of the donors used high-throughput TCR beta sequencing to judge whether each TCR beta V gene segment behaved as functional or pseudogenic. Besides the first cohort of approximately 710 subjects, a separate validation cohort made up of 120 different subjects was used. Alongside the repertoire data, information on donor age, sex, ethnicity and CMV serostatus was compiled. A later genetic analysis took genome-wide SNP genotypes for about 60% of the roughly 670 donors and used that subset as a discovery cohort. The study was designed to test whether signatures of past pathogen exposure could be identified by cataloging public T cell receptors. Among some 410 genotyped donors of the cohort, an average of approximately 200,000 unique TCR beta nucleotide sequences was sequenced per donor, of which about 18% were non-productive. The T cell repertoires of roughly 660 subjects were profiled by immunosequencing and related to cytomegalovirus serostatus. A later analysis re-examined previously published TCR beta repertoires from about 670 donors and added high-resolution HLA genotyping to investigate patterns of TCR occurrence. Because of strong linkage in the cohort, roughly five DR-DQ haplotypes were treated as single units for association and clustering. HLA typing covered class I and class II loci at four-digit resolution. The genetic ancestry cluster associated with self-reported Caucasian donors included 81% of the 398 genotyped donors. Rather than using new phenotypic data, the later analysis identified candidate immune exposures from TCR beta sequences and from how often those sequences occurred across donors. All discovery cohort repertoires had been generated on a single sequencing platform. An early release covering 550 to 650 HLA-typed donors comprised around 300 gigabases of sequencing data and approximately 80 million unique TCR sequences. To predict cytomegalovirus infection status, the study brought together high-throughput TCR immunosequencing, statistical association of individual TCRs with disease status, and machine learning. The paper as a whole reports these results and caveats: A later analysis found that HLA-associated TCR beta chains were more clonally expanded and had lower generation probabilities than equally common non-associated chains. Several of the top co-occurrence clusters appeared to be linked to parvovirus B19, influenza, CMV and Epstein-Barr virus, according to a later analysis. The cohort was sequenced for TCR beta chains only, and without alpha or paired-chain data the features that could be detected were limited. Because some donors lacked HLA typing at each locus, the association tests relied only on the typed subset. Sequencing depth was assumed to be roughly uniform across donors in the presence/absence analyses, though that assumption may not hold. The study gave a list of 150 to 200 TCR beta chains associated with cytomegalovirus. A further reported finding was that TCR beta sequences accurately predicted the HLA-A and HLA-B alleles for most subjects in the first cohort. A cluster of highly shared sequence variants was judged likely to be a technical artifact of the sequencing pipeline. According to the authors, the approach could potentially be generalized to other disease states and immunological phenotypes. A later genetic analysis associated a missense DCLRE1C variant with V-gene and J-gene trimming of TCR beta chains, and an independent cohort replicated the association. Most CMV-associated TCR beta chains appeared to be HLA-restricted in a later analysis, and the HLA associations seemed to be driven largely by CMV exposure. The classifier was reported to diagnose cytomegalovirus status with high specificity and sensitivity in both the original cohort and the validation cohort. According to a later analysis, TCR association rates differed among HLA loci, with DRB1 alleles showing the most associated TCRs and HLA-C alleles showing the fewest. Assigning TCR associations to individual alleles was difficult when HLA alleles, especially DR and DQ, strongly co-occurred. Correlated functional status among segregating V segments might reflect linkage disequilibrium, but an unknown experimental factor could not be ruled out. Across donors, most TCR sequences were observed very rarely, whereas some public TCRs were present in many individuals. The only immune exposure information available for the cohort was CMV serostatus. Three of the identified cytomegalovirus-associated TCR beta chains were confirmed in vitro to be specific for cytomegalovirus antigens. In an earlier analysis of 587 of the donors, most TCR beta V segments appeared in productive rearrangements about 87% or about 30% of the time, broadly matching IMGT annotations. In a later analysis, some 18,000 TCR beta sequences were associated with specific HLA alleles at a false discovery rate of 0.05. Because counts were too low, roughly 16 rarely observed V segments, including chromosome 9 orphons, were left out of the earlier analysis of about 620 of the donors. Compared with the roughly 710-donor mean, donors in an Asian-associated ancestry cluster had fewer N-insertions in productive TCRs, according to a later genetic analysis.

The cohort comprised around 690 healthy bone marrow donors. At the time of sampling, every cohort member was nominally healthy, though immune exposures that went unrecorded were likely present. The donor was CMV seronegative and belonged to the group of more than 300 seronegative cohort members. Each donor provided a peripheral blood sample, and peripheral blood mononuclear cells were used for TCR beta sequencing. The Qiagen DNeasy Blood Extraction Kit was used to extract genomic DNA from the blood cell samples. The sequence came from a man aged 35 to 55 in good health and CMV-seronegative. The sample taken for sequencing was PBMCs.

The nucleotides read TGTGCCAGCAGACATTCCACAGATACGCAGTATTTT. It encodes CASRHSTDTQYF. The rearranged chain carries TRBV28 and TRBJ2-3; a confident D gene designation cannot be given. Trimming costs V 6 bases and J 2 bases, and their ends lie 6 bases apart. The CDR3 starts with the cysteine, ends with the phenylalanine, and has 12 residues. The kept DNA is CDR3 alone, 36 bases in frame from the first base. The germline V gene provides CDR1 MDHEN and CDR2 SYDVKM. With the portions outside the CDR3 filled from the reference TRBV28 and TRBJ2-3 genes, the complete variable region becomes DVKVTQSSRYLVKRTGEKVFLECVQDMDHENMFWYRQDPGLGLRLIYFSYDVKMKEKGDIPEGYSVSREKKERFSLILESASTNQTSMYLCASRHSTDTQYFGPGTRLTVL.